This entry describes one T cell receptor (beta chain). The target antigen is unknown. Clones were sequenced by immunoSEQ multiplex PCR, and TCRdb holds only the in-frame ones, with some missing. Of about 210,000 clones in the sample, about 94% were seen once. The data were obtained in a study of T cell responses to AZD1222 COVID-19 vaccine. Study-wide results and caveats: Reports say nearly half of spike-specific TCRs go after unmutated variant regions. Seropositive at baseline were only five or six AZD1222 recipients.

Germline V gives CDR1 SGHAT, CDR2 FQNNGV. The CDR3 contains 14 residues. With 5 bases removed from V and 4 bases from J, the gap between germline ends came to 14 bases. This chain connects TRBV11-2 to TRBJ1-2; D may be TRBD1 (6 bases). The sequences come from peripheral blood, collected 28 days after the second dose of the MenACWY control vaccine. The sequence derives from an adult who received the MenACWY meningococcal vaccine as a control. CDR3 in DNA: TGTGCCAGCAGCCCGCCGGGACATTTCTATGGCTACACCTTC. Translated, it gives CASSPPGHFYGYTF.